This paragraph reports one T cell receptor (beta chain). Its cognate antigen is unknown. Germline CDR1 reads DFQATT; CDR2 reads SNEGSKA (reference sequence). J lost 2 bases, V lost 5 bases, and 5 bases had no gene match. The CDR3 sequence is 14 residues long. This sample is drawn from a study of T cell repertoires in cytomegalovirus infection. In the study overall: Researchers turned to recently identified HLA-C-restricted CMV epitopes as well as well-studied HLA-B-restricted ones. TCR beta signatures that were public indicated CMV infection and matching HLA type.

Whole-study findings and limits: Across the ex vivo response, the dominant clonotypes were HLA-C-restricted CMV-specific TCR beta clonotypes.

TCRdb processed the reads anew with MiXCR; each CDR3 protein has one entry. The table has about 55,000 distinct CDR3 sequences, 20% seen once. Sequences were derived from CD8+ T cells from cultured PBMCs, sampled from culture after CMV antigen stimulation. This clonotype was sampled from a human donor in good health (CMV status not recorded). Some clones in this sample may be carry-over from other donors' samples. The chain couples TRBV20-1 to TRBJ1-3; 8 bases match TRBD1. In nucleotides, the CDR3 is TGCAGTGCTGGTGGACAGGGTACTGGAAACACCATATATTTT. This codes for CSAGGQGTGNTIYF.